This TCR beta chain was profiled in a study of spatial heterogeneity in lung cancer. Study-level information: The study consistently detected more beta-chain than alpha-chain sequences.

This clonotype was counted at least ten times. The antigen remains unidentified. Germline CDR1 is LNHDA and CDR2 is SQIVND (reference sequence). The V gene lost 5 bases and the J gene lost 0 bases, with 11 bases spanning the gap. The CDR3 is made up of 14 amino acids. Time point denoted: sample taken at primary tumor resection. The study sequenced unsorted whole RNA from tumor, nontumor lung or frozen PBMC. There were some 70 donors, all of them untreated patients with early-stage non-small cell lung cancer. A unique molecular identifier was carried by every single TCR cDNA molecule. TCRdb analysed the 5' RACE reads with MiXCR anew, one entry per CDR3 protein. Among some 87,000 distinct CDR3 sequences, approximately 8.5% were seen once, and the ten largest hold 6.9%. Study-level findings and limits: Ubiquitous, expanded tumor-derived TCRs were more frequently observed in blood at resection than at follow-up.

The genes are TRBV19 and TRBJ2-7; possibly TRBD2 for D (5 bases). The sequence came from a male donor with early-stage non-small cell lung cancer. The sample in question was PBMCs, obtained at surgery. The CDR3 coding sequence is TGTGCCAGTAGTTCCGGGGTCCTCTCCTACGAGCAGTACTTC. It encodes CASSSGVLSYEQYF.